A single sample is the source of the 24 T cell receptor beta chains below, sequenced in a study of CD8+CD57+ T cells in acquired aplastic anemia. Genomic DNA constituted the template upon which TCR beta VDJ and CDR3 profiling was performed. One entry per CDR3 protein results from TCRdb running MiXCR on the reads. Found here are around 180,000 distinct CDR3 sequences, 50% to 75% of them singletons; the top ten hold 45%. The sequenced sample consisted of sorted CD4+, CD8+, or CD8+CD57+ T cells (not recorded which) from PBMCs. The receptors originated from a human donor in good health.

The CDR3 DNA reads TGTGCCAGCAGTTACTCGCGGGGGTACGAGCAGTACTTC. Amino acids: CASSYSRGYEQYF. V gene TRBV6-5 combines with J gene TRBJ2-7, with 7 bases fitting TRBD2. CDR1 and CDR2 (germline): MNHEY, SVGAGI. The V and J ends lost 0 bases and 4 bases, in that order; junction bases with no gene match: 0. There are 13 residues in the CDR3.

The chain is built from TRBV29-1 and TRBJ2-3; 8 nucleotides align to TRBD1. The germline V gene encodes CDR1 SQVTM and CDR2 ANQGSEA. This CDR3 region has 13 residues. Germline trimming cut 7 bases from V and 3 bases from J; bases unmatched to any gene: 6. This CDR3 is CSAGDRTTDTQYF. CDR3 coding DNA: TGCAGCGCTGGGGACAGGACGACAGATACGCAGTATTTT.

The chain couples TRBV24-1 to TRBJ1-2, with D perhaps TRBD1 (5 bases). This CDR3 is 13 amino acids long. CDR1 and CDR2 (germline): KGHDR, SFDVKD. V lost 7 bases and J lost 4, with 12 bases in between. DNA of the CDR3: TGTGCCACCAGCTACAGGAGCGGCTATGGCTACACCTTC. As protein: CATSYRSGYGYTF.

Regarding this clonotype: A read error may explain this, as a much larger clone is one base away. V usage is TRBV6-1 and J usage is TRBJ1-2; D might be TRBD1 (5 bases). The CDR3 has 14 amino acids. Germline-derived CDR1 and CDR2 are MNHNS and SASEGT. CDR3 sequence reads: CASRGGGGNYVYTF. DNA for the CDR3: TGTGCCAGCAGGGGAGGTGGGGGAAACTATGTCTACACCTTC.

The chain combines TRBV29-1 with TRBJ2-1; 9 bases match TRBD2. Losses at the gene ends were 2 bases for V and 9 bases for J; bases not matched to a gene: 11. Germline V gives CDR1 SQVTM, CDR2 ANQGSEA. This CDR3 spans 15 amino acids. The CDR3 DNA sequence: TGCAGCGTTGAATTAGCGGGAGTGGGGGTGGGTGAGCAGTTCTTC. This translates into CSVELAGVGVGEQFF.

V gene TRBV7-9 combines with J gene TRBJ2-2; the D gene is possibly TRBD2 (5 bases). V was pared by 5 bases and J by 5 bases, with 15 bases between. CDR1 is SEHNR, CDR2 FQNEAQ, per germline (reference sequence). The CDR3 is made up of 15 amino acids. The CDR3 coding sequence is TGTGCCAGCAGCAAAGGCGGGTACGGTACCGGGGAGCTGTTTTTT. Translation: CASSKGGYGTGELFF.

The rearrangement links TRBV7-2 to TRBJ2-5; 7 bases are a match to TRBD2. The CDR3 spans 13 residues. V gave up 3 bases and J gave up 3 bases; unmatched junction bases: 1. The germline CDR1 and CDR2 sequences are SGHTA and FQGNSA. CDR3 sequence reads: CASSFAGEETQYF. CDR3 DNA sequence: TGTGCCAGCAGCTTTGCGGGGGAAGAGACCCAGTACTTC.

This clonotype was observed many times. The J gene is TRBJ2-7, the V gene TRBV4-1; D not certain. The CDR3 loop spans 13 amino acids. V lost 3 bases and J 3 bases, leaving 9 bases between the germline ends. Germline CDR1 reads MGHRA; CDR2 reads YSYEKL. The CDR3 nucleotides are TGCGCCAGCAGCCACGACTTAGACTACGAGCAGTACTTC. Its translation is CASSHDLDYEQYF.

This chain joins TRBV20-1 and TRBJ1-1; 7 nucleotides align to TRBD1. After removal of 3 bases from V and 13 bases from J, the junction contained 8 bases not matched to a gene. Germline V gene lookup returns CDR1 DFQATT and CDR2 SNEGSKA (reference sequence). The CDR3 length is 11 residues. The chain's CDR3 is CSASNRDRSFF. CDR3 in DNA: TGCAGTGCTAGTAACCGGGACAGAAGTTTCTTT.

About this clonotype: An end of the junction differs from the germline gene, which may be a read error. The chain is built from TRBV10-3 and TRBJ2-1, with 8 bases matching TRBD2. This CDR3 has 14 amino acids. Per germline, CDR1 ENHRY and CDR2 SYGVKD. CDR3 nucleotides: TGTGCCAGCAGTGAACTAGCGGCGGTCAATGAGCAGTTCTTC. Translated, it gives CASSELAAVNEQFF.

The J gene is TRBJ1-2, the V gene TRBV19; 7 nucleotides agree with TRBD1. CDR1 is LNHDA and CDR2 is SQIVND in the germline V gene (reference sequence). This CDR3 is 15 amino acids long. Unmatched junction bases numbered 16, after V lost 9 bases and J lost 6 bases. The CDR3 loop reads CASSPLDRAGDGYTF. CDR3 nucleotides: TGTGCCAGCAGTCCCCTAGACAGGGCGGGCGATGGCTACACCTTC. Based on the CDR3 plus reference TRBV19 and TRBJ1-2, the full variable domain is DGGITQSPKYLFRKEGQNVTLSCEQNLNHDAMYWYRQDPGQGLRLIYYSQIVNDFQKGDIAEGYSVSREKKESFPLTVTSAQKNPTAFYLCASSPLDRAGDGYTFGSGTRLTVV.

A single count supports this clonotype. Just one base apart from a much larger clone, this may be a read error. The chain joins TRBV30 to TRBJ1-2; D gene uncertain. V was clipped by 4 bases and J by 2 bases, with 5 bases between them. The germline CDR1 and CDR2 sequences are GTSNPN and SVGIG (reference sequence). The CDR3 length is 11 residues. DNA for the CDR3: TGTGCCTGGACGGGGAACTATGGCTACACCTTC. Amino acids: CAWTGNYGYTF.

The J gene is TRBJ1-6, the V gene TRBV7-9, with 7 positions matching TRBD1. The CDR3 has 13 residues. V was clipped by 8 bases and J by 4 bases; unmatched bases: 2. CDR1 SEHNR and CDR2 FQNEAQ come from the germline V gene (reference sequence). The CDR3 region has the DNA TGTGCCAGCCGGGACAGTTATAATTCACCCCTCCACTTT. It is translated as CASRDSYNSPLHF.

In its sample, this clonotype was seen many times. The V and J genes are TRBV7-9 and TRBJ2-1; TRBD2 matches at 11 bases. Per the germline V gene, CDR1 is SEHNR and CDR2 is FQNEAQ (reference sequence). The CDR3 runs to 17 residues. The ends lost 0 bases at V and 7 bases at J; junction bases unmatched: 8. The CDR3 DNA follows: TGTGCCAGCAGCTTAGCGCGGAAACTAGCGGGGGTTAATGAGCAGTTCTTC. Its translation is CASSLARKLAGVNEQFF.

The chain uses TRBV6-1 and TRBJ2-7, with D perhaps matching TRBD1 (6 bases). Trimming stripped 8 bases from V and 5 bases from J, with 13 bases between. The germline CDR1 and CDR2 sequences are MNHNS and SASEGT. The CDR3 is 12 residues long. The CDR3 loop reads CASEVRGHEQYF. CDR3 bases: TGTGCCAGCGAGGTCAGGGGCCACGAGCAGTACTTC.

With respect to this clonotype: One end of the junction varies from germline; a read error may be responsible. The chain joins TRBV29-1 to TRBJ2-7, with D possibly TRBD1 on 5 matching bases. Germline V lookup: CDR1 SQVTM, CDR2 ANQGSEA. There are 13 residues in the CDR3. The DNA for the CDR3 is TGCAGCGCCAAACAGGCGAGCTCCTACAAGCAGTACTTC. It translates to CSAKQASSYKQYF.

This clonotype was observed at least ten times. The chain employs TRBV5-6 and TRBJ2-2, with no clear D. Looked up from germline, CDR1 is SGHDT and CDR2 is YYEEEE. CDR3 length equals 14 residues. V was clipped by 4 bases and J by 1 base, with 8 bases between them. CDR3 DNA: TGTGCCAGCAGCCCAACCAGGAACACCGGGGAGCTGTTTTTT. Protein sequence: CASSPTRNTGELFF.

This chain connects TRBV25-1 to TRBJ1-2, with TRBD1 as a possible D gene (5 bases). This CDR3 contains 15 residues. The V end was cut by 6 bases, the J end by 3 bases, with 17 bases between. Per the germline V gene, CDR1 is MGHDK and CDR2 is SYGVNS. CDR3 sequence reads: CASRATGAEDYGYTF. The DNA of the CDR3 is TGTGCCAGCAGAGCAACAGGAGCGGAAGACTATGGCTACACCTTC.

In this sample, this clonotype turned up many times. The chain combines TRBV5-1 with TRBJ2-1; D remains unclear. This CDR3 spans 14 amino acids. V was trimmed by 0 bases and J by 9 bases, leaving 13 bases between them. CDR1 is SGHRS, CDR2 YFSETQ, per germline. The CDR3 region is CASSLDVTLPEQFF. CDR3 nucleotides: TGCGCCAGCAGCTTGGATGTGACCCTTCCTGAGCAGTTCTTC.

The V call is TRBV27, the J call TRBJ2-3; TRBD1 or TRBD2 may be the D gene (5 bases each). Germline V gene lookup returns CDR1 MNHEY and CDR2 SMNVEV (reference sequence). Trimming removed 8 bases from V and 2 bases from J, with 14 bases in between. The CDR3 length is 14 residues. The CDR3 here is CASGALGHTDTQYF. CDR3 DNA: TGTGCCAGCGGAGCACTAGGACACACAGATACGCAGTATTTT.

This clonotype was observed many times. The CDR3 nucleotides are TGTGCCAGCAGTTACGGGACTAGCGGGACCTACACCGGGGAGCTGTTTTTT. It is translated as CASSYGTSGTYTGELFF. J is TRBJ2-2 and V is TRBV6-2 or TRBV6-3, with TRBD2 matching over 13 bases. From germline, CDR1 is MNHEY and CDR2 SVGEGT. The V segment lost 2 bases and the J segment 3 bases; nucleotides outside the gene matches: 3. The CDR3 is 17 amino acids.

The J gene is TRBJ1-1, the V gene TRBV5-6; no reliable D call. The V end was cut by 2 bases, the J end by 2 bases, with 4 bases between. Germline lookup yields CDR1 SGHDT and CDR2 YYEEEE. This CDR3 spans 12 amino acids. CDR3 sequence reads: CASSLFNTEAFF. The CDR3 coding sequence is TGTGCCAGCAGCTTATTTAACACTGAAGCTTTCTTT.

This clonotype was seen once. The rearrangement uses TRBV2 and TRBJ1-2, with D possibly being TRBD1 (5 bases). V was shortened by 4 bases and J by 5 bases, with 8 bases between the two germline ends. This CDR3 has 12 amino acids. CDR1 and CDR2 from the germline V gene are SNHLY and FYNNEI. The CDR3 reads CASSVGTYGYTF. In nucleotides, the CDR3 is TGTGCCAGCAGTGTTGGGACTTATGGCTACACCTTC. The entire variable domain, with the rest obtained from reference TRBV2 and TRBJ1-2, is as follows: EPEVTQTPSHQVTQMGQEVILRCVPISNHLYFYWYRQILGQKVEFLVSFYNNEISEKSEIFDDQFSVERPDGSNFTLKIRSTKLEDSAMYFCASSVGTYGYTFGSGTRLTVV.

The chain joins TRBV19 to TRBJ2-1; 9 positions match TRBD2. V lost 6 bases to trimming and J lost 2 bases; unmatched junction nucleotides: 2. Germline CDR1 reads LNHDA; CDR2 reads SQIVND (reference sequence). The CDR3 is 14 residues long. The chain's CDR3 is CASRGLAPYNEQFF. CDR3 sequence (DNA): TGTGCCAGTAGGGGACTAGCTCCCTACAATGAGCAGTTCTTC.